The T cell receptor beta chain under discussion was sequenced for a study of cytomegalovirus exposure and HLA in healthy donors (dated by TCRdb to the late 2010s). Study-level background: A later analysis indicated that the 130 or so validation repertoires were generated on the platform also employed for the 666 repertoires of the first cohort. To predict cytomegalovirus infection status, the study brought together high-throughput TCR immunosequencing, statistical association of individual TCRs with disease status, and machine learning. The study aimed to test whether signatures of past pathogen exposure could be identified by cataloging public T cell receptors. A separate validation cohort of about 110 different subjects was used in addition to the roughly 720-subject first cohort. What the study reported, not specific to this receptor: All 110 or so repertoires were used to score co-occurrence in the validation cohort in a later analysis, because that analysis had no HLA typing for the cohort. Across donors, most TCR sequences were observed very rarely, whereas some public TCRs were present in many individuals. Subsequent analysis determined that TCRs grouped into clusters in the first cohort also showed a tendency toward co-occurrence across the 120 or so validation repertoires, and 90% to 95% of cluster scores exceeded 0. The study listed 150 to 200 TCR beta chains as associated with cytomegalovirus. A few of the identified cytomegalovirus-associated TCR beta chains were confirmed in vitro to be specific for cytomegalovirus antigens. The classifier was reported to diagnose cytomegalovirus status with high specificity and sensitivity in both the original cohort and the validation cohort. The authors suggested that the approach could potentially be generalized to other disease states and immunological phenotypes.

Details on this clone: It lacks a known antigen. No qualities accompany the bases; no much larger clone lies one base away.

The donors belonged to the validation cohort of over a hundred subjects, which was separate from the roughly 700-subject first cohort. Receptors were amplified or captured by the immunoSEQ multiplex PCR assay. The paper's processing steps were these. To diagnose cytomegalovirus status from the catalog of TCR beta chain sequences, a statistical classification framework was built. This immuneACCESS table, as held by TCRdb, lists in-frame sequences with V and J called but not all clones. Of the missing ones, under half trace to an unresolved V gene in checked studies; the others have no known cause. V and J calls and clone size are those listed in that table; D and trimming were worked out from the DNA. Here the sample has around 120,000 clones; roughly 90% occur a single time. Approximately 2.1% of the sample goes to the ten largest clones. CDR1 and CDR2 were assigned from the germline V gene as SGDLS and YYNGEE. From the cysteine up to the phenylalanine, the CDR3 has a length of 17 residues. Only the CDR3 portion is preserved as DNA: 51 bases, with reading frame beginning at the first base. V is pruned by 0 bases and J by 4 bases, leaving 10 bases of the junction without a gene match.

The clonotype originates from a woman between 18 and 29 years old in good health and CMV-seronegative. The sequencing input was PBMCs. The rearranged segments are TRBV9 and TRBJ1-3, with 7 bases matching TRBD1. At the DNA level, the sequence is TGTGCCAGCAGCGTAGTCGGGACAGCCATCGAGGGAAACACCATATATTTT. It specifies CASSVVGTAIEGNTIYF.